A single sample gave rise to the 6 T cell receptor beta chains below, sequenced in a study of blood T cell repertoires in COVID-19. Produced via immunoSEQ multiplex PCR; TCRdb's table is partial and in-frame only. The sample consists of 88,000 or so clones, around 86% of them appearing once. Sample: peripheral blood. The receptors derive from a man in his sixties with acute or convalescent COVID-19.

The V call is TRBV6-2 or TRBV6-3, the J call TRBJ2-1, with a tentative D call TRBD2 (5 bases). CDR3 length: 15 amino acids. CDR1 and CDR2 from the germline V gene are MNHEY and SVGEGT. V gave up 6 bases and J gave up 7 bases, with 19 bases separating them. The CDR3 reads CASSPTRSGWNEQFF. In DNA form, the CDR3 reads TGTGCCAGCAGCCCTACTAGGTCGGGGTGGAATGAGCAGTTCTTC.

CDR3 DNA: TGTGCCAGCAGTGACCCGGTCAATCAGCCCCAGCATTTT. As protein: CASSDPVNQPQHF. The rearrangement links TRBV2 to TRBJ1-5, with D hard to call. The CDR3 is 13 amino acids. The V end was cut by 3 bases, the J end by 3 bases, with 6 bases between. The V gene's germline CDR1 is SNHLY and CDR2 FYNNEI. Full variable domain (outside the CDR3, taken from reference TRBV2 and TRBJ1-5): EPEVTQTPSHQVTQMGQEVILRCVPISNHLYFYWYRQILGQKVEFLVSFYNNEISEKSEIFDDQFSVERPDGSNFTLKIRSTKLEDSAMYFCASSDPVNQPQHFGDGTRLSIL.

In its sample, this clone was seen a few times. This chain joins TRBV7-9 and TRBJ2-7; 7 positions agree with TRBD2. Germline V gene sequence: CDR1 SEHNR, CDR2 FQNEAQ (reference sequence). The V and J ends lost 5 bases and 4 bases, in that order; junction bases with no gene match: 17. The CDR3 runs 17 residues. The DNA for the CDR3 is TGTGCCAGCAGCACGGATTCCGGGGGGATCGATATATACGAGCAGTACTTC. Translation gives CASSTDSGGIDIYEQYF.

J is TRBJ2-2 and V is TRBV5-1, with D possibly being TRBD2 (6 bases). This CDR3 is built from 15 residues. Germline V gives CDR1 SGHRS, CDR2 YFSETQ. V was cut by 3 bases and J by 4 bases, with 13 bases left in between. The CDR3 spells CASSSTSWRTGELFF. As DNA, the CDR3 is TGCGCCAGCAGCTCGACTAGTTGGCGCACCGGGGAGCTGTTTTTT.

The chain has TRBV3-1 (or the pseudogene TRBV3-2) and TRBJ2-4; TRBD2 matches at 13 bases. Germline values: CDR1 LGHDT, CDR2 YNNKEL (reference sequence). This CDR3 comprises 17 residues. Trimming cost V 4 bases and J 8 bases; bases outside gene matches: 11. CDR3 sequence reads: CASSPGTSGMSMDIQYF. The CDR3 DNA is TGTGCCAGCAGCCCAGGGACTAGCGGGATGTCTATGGACATTCAGTACTTC.

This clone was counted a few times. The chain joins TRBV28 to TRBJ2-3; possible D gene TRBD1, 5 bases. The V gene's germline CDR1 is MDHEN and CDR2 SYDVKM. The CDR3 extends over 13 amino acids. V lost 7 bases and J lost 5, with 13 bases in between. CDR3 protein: CASTRQPRDTQYF. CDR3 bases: TGTGCCAGCACCCGACAGCCGCGAGATACGCAGTATTTT.